This T cell receptor (beta chain) appears in the sequencing data of a study of blood T cell repertoires in COVID-19. The overall study: Samples taken during acute and convalescent COVID-19 were collected in the United States, Italy and Spain. From T cells, B-cell-depleted T cells, or PBMCs came the material, which was cDNA or gDNA.

The data were produced by immunoSEQ multiplex PCR, yet TCRdb's version contains in-frame clones alone and is incomplete. Among about 200,000 clones listed, approximately 80% were seen once. This CDR3 is 15 amino acids long. V shed 4 bases, J shed 3 bases, and the junction held 6 bases outside the gene matches. Per germline, CDR1 SGHTS and CDR2 YDEGEE. What was sequenced was peripheral blood. This clonotype originated in a human donor in a cohort sampled during active COVID-19. The gene calls are TRBV5-8 and TRBJ1-1, with TRBD1 identical over 10 bases. The CDR3 is CASSRFGQGDTEAFF. The CDR3 region has the DNA TGTGCCAGCAGCCGGTTTGGACAGGGGGACACTGAAGCTTTCTTT.